This T cell receptor beta chain was found in a study of tumor-infiltrating lymphocytes in primary liver carcinoma. Regarding the study as a whole: Just about 7.5-25% of leading clones were found in every one of five regions. Whereas tumor region pairs overlapped more, tumor-adjacent and tumor-blood pairs overlapped less.

Co-extracting RNA and DNA was done with about 18-33 mg of unsorted bulk tissue as input. Five distinct regions per tumor were sampled. A word on this clonotype: What it binds is not known.

The researchers produced TCR beta cDNA from roughly 500 ng total RNA with a constant-region primer. Nested multiplex PCR, run for three rounds with slightly modified ARM-PCR, yielded TCR beta libraries. TCRdb passed the multiplex PCR reads through MiXCR, listing each CDR3 protein once. The repertoire has tens of thousands of distinct CDR3 sequences, 77% of them found once; the top ten carry less than 40%. This receptor was identified in a woman aged 25 to 39 with primary liver carcinoma and hepatitis B virus infection. Sequenced: liver tumor tissue from sampling region 5. Subset indicated: tumor region T5, tumor centre.

The CDR3 DNA reads TGTGCCAGCAGCTTAGTGGGACTAGCGGGACTGAATGAGCAGTTCTTC. Translated, it gives CASSLVGLAGLNEQFF. The gene calls are TRBV11-2 and TRBJ2-1, with TRBD2 identical over 13 bases. With 1 base clipped from V and 7 bases from J, the junction kept 4 bases outside the gene matches. The CDR3 loop spans 16 amino acids. The V gene's germline CDR1 is SGHAT and CDR2 FQNNGV.